One sample yielded the 17 T cell receptor beta chains listed below, sequenced in a study of T cells in Graves' hyperthyroidism and ophthalmopathy. The CDR3 regions of TCR beta were amplified from RNA transcripts. Initially, a first-round RT-PCR of the TCR CDR3 employed the HTBI primer set. TCRdb independently ran MiXCR on the multiplex PCR reads; one entry per CDR3 protein. The data contain 300,000 to 350,000 distinct CDR3 sequences, 16% of them seen just once; the ten biggest clones take up around 35%. The specimen was blood. These receptors originate from a man younger than 40 with Graves' hyperthyroidism.

This clonotype was seen a handful of times. V is TRBV28 and J is TRBJ1-2; no firm D call. The CDR3 sequence is 15 residues long. Trimming removed 0 bases from V and 3 bases from J, with 11 bases in between. CDR1 and CDR2 from the germline V gene are MDHEN and SYDVKM. The CDR3 protein is CASSLWAGEDYGYTF. The CDR3 coding sequence is TGTGCCAGCAGTTTATGGGCCGGGGAGGACTATGGCTACACCTTC.

This clonotype has more than one count but fewer than ten. The chain links TRBV9 to TRBJ2-7; D perhaps matches TRBD1 (5 bases). Trimming pared 0 bases from V and 6 bases from J, leaving 10 bases between. Germline CDR1 reads SGDLS; CDR2 reads YYNGEE. This CDR3 is 13 amino acids long. CDR3 residues: CASSVGDSSEQYF. The CDR3 region has the DNA TGTGCCAGCAGCGTAGGAGACAGTTCCGAGCAGTACTTC.

There are many counts of this clonotype. The chain couples TRBV11-2 to TRBJ2-1; D call uncertain. Deletions cut 2 bases from V and 7 bases from J, with 9 bases between. Germline values: CDR1 SGHAT, CDR2 FQNNGV. The CDR3 covers 13 residues. The CDR3 DNA reads TGTGCCAGCAGCTTAATTTCGGGTAATGAGCAGTTCTTC. This codes for CASSLISGNEQFF.

In its sample, this clonotype was seen a few times. The chain joins TRBV4-1 to TRBJ1-6, with D tentatively TRBD1 (5 bases). Trimming left V 2 bases short and J 10 bases short, with 18 bases between. Germline CDR1 is MGHRA and CDR2 is YSYEKL. The CDR3 runs to 16 residues. CDR3 in DNA: TGCGCCAGCAGCCAACCGAACGGGCCAGGGCGATCACCCCTCCACTTT. Translating gives CASSQPNGPGRSPLHF.

This clonotype was counted ten times or more. The chain is built from TRBV5-1 and TRBJ2-5; D is possibly TRBD2 (6 bases). Germline CDR1 reads SGHRS; CDR2 reads YFSETQ. Trimming shortened V by 1 base and J by 3 bases, and 10 bases separated the two germline ends. This CDR3 is built from 14 residues. The chain's CDR3 is CASSLYTGEETQYF. CDR3 DNA: TGCGCCAGCAGCTTGTACACGGGGGAAGAGACCCAGTACTTC.

Remarks on this clonotype: A read error may explain this, as a much larger clone is one base away. Since the CDR3 does not end with the conserved phenylalanine or tryptophan, this likely comes from a read error. The chain carries TRBV20-1 and TRBJ2-5, with 14 bases that match TRBD2. There are 16 residues in the CDR3. V was pared by 1 base and J by 2 bases, with 3 bases of the junction left unmatched. From germline, CDR1 is DFQATT and CDR2 SNEGSKA (reference sequence). DNA for the CDR3: TGCAGTGCTAGAGGACTAGCGGGAGGGTTTCAAGAGACCCAGTACCTC. It encodes CSARGLAGGFQETQYL.

This clonotype was recorded many times. The rearrangement joins TRBV11-2 to TRBJ2-1; 11 bases align to TRBD2. CDR1 and CDR2 (germline): SGHAT, FQNNGV. The V segment lost 3 bases and the J segment 6 bases; nucleotides outside the gene matches: 4. The CDR3 consists of 15 residues. CDR3 protein: CASSFTSGSLNEQFF. The CDR3 nucleotides are TGTGCCAGCAGCTTTACTAGCGGGAGTCTCAATGAGCAGTTCTTC.

In this sample, this clonotype turned up a few times. The gene calls are TRBV29-1 and TRBJ2-5; 9 nucleotides line up with TRBD1. The CDR3 extends over 14 amino acids. Trimming at V came to 6 bases and at J to 3 bases, leaving 8 bases not matched to a gene. The germline CDR1 and CDR2 sequences are SQVTM and ANQGSEA. The CDR3, as DNA: TGCAGCGTGATTCCCCGGGACAGGGAAGAGACCCAGTACTTC. This translates into CSVIPRDREETQYF.

This clonotype was detected only a few times. This chain links TRBV24-1 with TRBJ2-3; D ambiguous. Germline V lookup: CDR1 KGHDR, CDR2 SFDVKD. The CDR3 runs to 11 residues. The V gene lost 5 bases and the J gene lost 3 bases, with 2 bases spanning the gap. The CDR3 DNA is TGTGCCACCAGTGTGACAGATACGCAGTATTTT. Amino acids: CATSVTDTQYF.

This clonotype was recorded many times. The chain employs TRBV3-1 and TRBJ1-1, with unresolved D. Between the trimmed V and J ends, which lost 9 bases and 1 base, there was a span of 21 bases. Germline V gene sequence: CDR1 LGHDT, CDR2 YNNKEL (reference sequence). This CDR3 is built from 16 residues. The DNA for the CDR3 is TGTGCCAGTAGTACTACGGGATTCCTGGGGAACACTGAAGCTTTCTTT. This encodes CASSTTGFLGNTEAFF.

The sample holds many counts of this clonotype. The chain combines TRBV7-8 with TRBJ1-1; D not certain. The CDR3 runs 14 residues. Germline assignment: CDR1 SGHVS and CDR2 FQNEAQ. Trimming shortened V by 8 bases and J by 4 bases, and 17 bases separated the two germline ends. The CDR3 nucleotides are TGTGCCAGCCAACCCGGAGGCGCCTTCACTGAAGCTTTCTTT. Translating it yields CASQPGGAFTEAFF.

This clonotype has ten or more counts. J is TRBJ2-3 and V is TRBV5-1; possibly TRBD1 for D (5 bases). V lost 0 bases and J lost 4, with 9 bases in between. The CDR3 runs 14 residues. Per germline, CDR1 SGHRS and CDR2 YFSETQ. The CDR3 sequence is CASSLGQGPDTQYF. CDR3 nucleotide sequence: TGCGCCAGCAGCTTGGGCCAGGGTCCAGATACGCAGTATTTT. The full variable domain, completed using reference TRBV5-1 and TRBJ2-3, is KAGVTQTPRYLIKTRGQQVTLSCSPISGHRSVSWYQQTPGQGLQFLFEYFSETQRNKGNFPGRFSGRQFSNSRSEMNVSTLELGDSALYLCASSLGQGPDTQYFGPGTRLTVL.

This clonotype was observed at least ten times. The chain uses TRBV20-1 and TRBJ2-4; 12 bases are shared with TRBD2. CDR1 and CDR2 (germline): DFQATT, SNEGSKA (reference sequence). The trim removed 7 bases at V and 1 base at J, leaving 8 bases unmatched. The CDR3 covers 16 residues. As DNA, the CDR3 is TGCAGTGTTATTACCGGGACTAGCGGGGCCAAAAACATTCAGTACTTC. Translation gives CSVITGTSGAKNIQYF.

This clonotype appeared many times. The J gene is TRBJ2-7, the V gene TRBV28; 9 nucleotides line up with TRBD1. This CDR3 has 15 amino acids. Losses at the gene ends were 6 bases for V and 3 bases for J; bases not matched to a gene: 9. In germline, CDR1 is MDHEN, CDR2 SYDVKM. As DNA, the CDR3 is TGTGCCAGCAGCCGCCGGGACAGGGATCTCTACGAGCAGTACTTC. This gives the protein CASSRRDRDLYEQYF.

This clonotype was seen at least ten times. The chain carries TRBV24-1 and TRBJ2-1, with D perhaps being TRBD1 or TRBD2 (6 bases each). The V gene lost 6 bases and the J gene lost 6 bases, with 14 bases spanning the gap. Germline loops: CDR1 KGHDR, CDR2 SFDVKD. The CDR3 runs to 14 residues. CDR3 sequence: CATSLGGSGNEQFF. The CDR3 DNA reads TGTGCCACCAGTCTAGGGGGTAGCGGCAATGAGCAGTTCTTC.

A note on this clonotype: Given a much more abundant clone one base away, this may be a read error. The rearrangement uses TRBV20-1 and TRBJ2-5; perhaps D is TRBD1 or TRBD2 (5 bases each). This CDR3 is 14 amino acids long. Germline CDR1 reads DFQATT; CDR2 reads SNEGSKA (reference sequence). CDR3 sequence: CSALSGPLQETKYF. In DNA, the CDR3 is TGCAGTGCCTTATCGGGACCGCTCCAAGAGACCAAGTACTTC.

This clonotype came up a few times. V gene TRBV3-1 combines with J gene TRBJ2-1; 9 nucleotides match TRBD1. Trimming cost V 3 bases and J 4 bases; bases outside gene matches: 7. The CDR3 runs to 16 residues. The germline V gene encodes CDR1 LGHDT and CDR2 YNNKEL (reference sequence). CDR3 in amino acids: CASSQGDRAFYNEQFF. CDR3 sequence (DNA): TGTGCCAGCAGCCAGGGGGACAGGGCGTTTTACAATGAGCAGTTCTTC.